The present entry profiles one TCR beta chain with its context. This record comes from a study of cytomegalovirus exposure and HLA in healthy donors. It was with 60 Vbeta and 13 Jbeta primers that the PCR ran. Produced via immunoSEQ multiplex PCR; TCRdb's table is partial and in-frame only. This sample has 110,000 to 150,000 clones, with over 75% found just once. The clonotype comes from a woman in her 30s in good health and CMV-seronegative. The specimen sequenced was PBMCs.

The CDR3 nucleotides are TGTGCCAGCAGCTTAGGGACAGGGCAGGGCTACGAGCAGTACTTC. Its protein product is CASSLGTGQGYEQYF. The genes are TRBV13 and TRBJ2-7, with 7 nucleotides matching TRBD1. V gave up 0 bases and J gave up 3 bases; unmatched junction bases: 5. The length of the CDR3 is 15 residues. Per germline, CDR1 PRHDT and CDR2 FYEKMQ (reference sequence).